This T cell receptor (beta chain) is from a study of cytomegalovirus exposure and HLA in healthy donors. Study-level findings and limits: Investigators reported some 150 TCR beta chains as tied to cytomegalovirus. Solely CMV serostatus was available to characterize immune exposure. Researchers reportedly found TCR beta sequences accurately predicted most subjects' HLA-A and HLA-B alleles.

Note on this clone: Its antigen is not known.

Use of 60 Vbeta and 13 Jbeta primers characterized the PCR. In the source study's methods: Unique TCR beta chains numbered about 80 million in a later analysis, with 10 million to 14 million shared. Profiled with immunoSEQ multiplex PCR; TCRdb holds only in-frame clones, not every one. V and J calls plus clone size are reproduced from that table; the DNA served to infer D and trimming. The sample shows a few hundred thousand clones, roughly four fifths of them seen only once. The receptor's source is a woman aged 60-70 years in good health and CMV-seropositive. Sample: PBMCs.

CDR3 region: CASSVGLEGYYGYTF. Written as DNA, the CDR3 is TGTGCCAGCAGCGTAGGATTAGAGGGATACTATGGCTACACCTTC. The rearrangement joins TRBV9 to TRBJ1-2, with D unclear. This CDR3 region has 15 residues. Germline V CDR1 and CDR2: SGDLS, YYNGEE. Trimming left V 0 bases short and J 3 bases short, with 12 bases between. The entire variable domain, with the rest obtained from reference TRBV9 and TRBJ1-2, is as follows: DSGVTQTPKHLITATGQRVTLRCSPRSGDLSVYWYQQSLDQGLQFLIQYYNGEERAKGNILERFSAQQFPDLHSELNLSSLELGDSALYFCASSVGLEGYYGYTFGSGTRLTVV.